The T cell receptor (beta chain) described here comes from a study of T cells in localized non-small cell lung cancer. Method: immunoSEQ multiplex PCR; TCRdb's copy keeps in-frame clones and lacks some. The data hold about 36,000 clones, with around nine tenths observed a single time. Trimming took off 2 bases at V and 4 bases at J, with 7 bases between the two ends. The CDR3 runs to 12 residues. Per germline, CDR1 SGHNT and CDR2 YYREEE (reference sequence). Details on this clone: The antigen remains unidentified.

Whole-study findings and limits: The tumor had only one region sequenced, so heterogeneity remains possible. Uninvolved adjacent lung showed higher T cell clonality than tumor.

The receptor's source is a woman aged 35-70 years with stage I lung adenocarcinoma. This chain uses TRBV5-4 with TRBJ2-7; D is undetermined. Sequenced material: peripheral blood, taken before any cancer treatment. CDR3 coding DNA: TGTGCCAGCAGCTTTGAAACTTACGAGCAGTACTTC. Protein product: CASSFETYEQYF.